This passage covers 2 T cell receptor beta chains from one sample sequenced in a study of OX40 agonist ivuxolimab in advanced cancers. Clones were read by immunoSEQ multiplex PCR, and TCRdb kept only the in-frame ones, dropping some. The sample has about 80,000 clones, about four fifths seen once. Specimen: CD4+ or CD8+ T cells sorted from blood, collected in a trial of the OX40 agonist ivuxolimab. Source of these receptors: an adult with an advanced solid tumor such as melanoma, head and neck, liver or kidney cancer.

This clone showed up just once. The chain employs TRBV10-1 and TRBJ2-6; maybe TRBD1 (6 bases). Germline-derived CDR1 and CDR2 are WNHNN and SYGVQD (reference sequence). The CDR3 is 19 residues long. V gave up 0 bases and J gave up 2 bases, with 17 bases separating them. In DNA form, the CDR3 reads TGCGCCAGCAGTGAGTCGAGGGGGATTGATTTCACTGGGGCCAACGTCCTGACTTTC. It yields the protein CASSESRGIDFTGANVLTF.

V usage is TRBV28 and J usage is TRBJ2-3; 12 bases map to TRBD2. The V and J ends lost 4 bases and 5 bases, in that order; junction bases with no gene match: 7. CDR1 is MDHEN and CDR2 is SYDVKM in the germline V gene. The CDR3 has 16 amino acids. DNA for the CDR3: TGTGCCAGCAGTTCAACTAGCGGGAGGCTTCAAGATACGCAGTATTTT. Encoded protein: CASSSTSGRLQDTQYF.